These 8 T cell receptor beta chains were all obtained from the same sample, sequenced in a study of T cells in Graves' hyperthyroidism and ophthalmopathy. RNA transcripts gave rise to amplified TCR beta CDR3 regions. During a first-round RT-PCR of the TCR CDR3, the HTBI primer set was used. TCRdb re-called the multiplex PCR reads through MiXCR, storing one row per CDR3 protein. This table holds more than 550,000 distinct CDR3 sequences, 40% to 55% found once. The sample taken for sequencing was peripheral blood or thyroid tissue (not recorded which). Receptors were obtained from an adult man with Graves' disease, either hyperthyroidism or ophthalmopathy (not recorded which).

The gene calls are TRBV4-2 and TRBJ1-5; 9 bases are shared with TRBD1. Germline V CDR1 and CDR2: LGHNA, YNFKEQ. The CDR3 runs 15 residues. Trimming cost V 8 bases and J 5 bases; bases outside gene matches: 10. The CDR3 nucleotides read TGTGCCAGCGCCCGGGACAGGGATAGGGATCAGCCCCAGCATTTT. The encoded protein is CASARDRDRDQPQHF.

The chain uses TRBV19 and TRBJ1-1, with D perhaps matching TRBD1 (5 bases). Germline CDR1 is LNHDA and CDR2 is SQIVND (reference sequence). This CDR3 comprises 15 residues. Trimming removed 3 bases from V and 3 bases from J, with 14 bases in between. The CDR3 reads CASSIQGTPYTEAFF. CDR3 DNA: TGTGCCAGTAGTATCCAGGGTACCCCCTACACTGAAGCTTTCTTT.

The V and J genes are TRBV29-1 and TRBJ1-2; 8 positions agree with TRBD1. Germline CDR1 is SQVTM and CDR2 is ANQGSEA. The CDR3 is made up of 14 amino acids. J lost 5 bases, V lost 7 bases, and 12 bases had no gene match. The CDR3 DNA follows: TGCAGCGGGAGAGACAGGGGCGCTGATTATGGCTACACCTTC. Protein sequence: CSGRDRGADYGYTF.

CDR3 loop: CASSLTSPETNEQYF. The CDR3 DNA sequence: TGCGCCAGCAGCTTGACTAGCCCCGAAACCAACGAGCAGTACTTC. The rearrangement uses TRBV5-1 and TRBJ2-7; a weak D match, TRBD2 (6 bases). The V end was cut by 1 base, the J end by 5 bases, with 16 bases between. Germline assignment: CDR1 SGHRS and CDR2 YFSETQ. The CDR3 is 15 amino acids.

About this clonotype: One junction end disagrees with the germline gene, perhaps due to a read error. The chain combines TRBV7-1 with TRBJ2-7; 7 bases fit TRBD2. TRBV7-1 is placed among ORFs of uncertain function. The CDR3 extends over 14 amino acids. The CDR3 DNA reads TGTACCAGCAGTGAGCGAGTGCGGGGGTACGAGCAGTACTTC. Translated, it gives CTSSERVRGYEQYF.

This clonotype was seen only a few times. This CDR3 is CASSSLTTRTQYF. The CDR3 nucleotides read TGTGCCAGCAGTTCCCTGACTACCAGGACCCAGTACTTC. The rearrangement uses TRBV2 and TRBJ2-5; tentatively, D is TRBD2 (5 bases). The V gene lost 5 bases and the J gene lost 7 bases, with 14 bases spanning the gap. CDR3 size: 13 residues. Germline-derived CDR1 and CDR2 are SNHLY and FYNNEI.

In the case of this clonotype: A junction boundary mismatches the germline segment, possibly from a read error. The chain joins TRBV13 to TRBJ2-7; 8 nucleotides agree with TRBD1. In germline, CDR1 is PRHDT, CDR2 FYEKMQ (reference sequence). The CDR3 covers 13 residues. CDR3 residues: CATSDRGVPEQYF. The CDR3 region has the DNA TGTGCCACCAGCGACAGGGGTGTACCCGAGCAGTACTTC.

The count of this clonotype is one. This sequence joins TRBV5-5 and TRBJ1-2; 7 bases align to TRBD1. The CDR3 has 15 amino acids. CDR1 is SGHKS and CDR2 is YYEKEE in the germline V gene (reference sequence). V trimming: 1 base; J trimming: 8 bases; junction bases outside the gene matches: 11. The CDR3 DNA reads as TGTGCCAGCAGCTTGCTTGGACAGGCCAGGGAGGGCTACACCTTC. It encodes CASSLLGQAREGYTF.